This T cell receptor (beta chain) stems from a study of T-cell reconstitution after alpha-beta-depleted transplantation in children. As it was prepared, the TCRbeta library received unique molecular identifiers. TCRdb reprocessed the PCR reads with MiXCR, giving one entry per CDR3 protein. The sample shows 450,000 to 500,000 distinct CDR3 sequences, approximately 12% of them seen only once. With regard to this clonotype: A read error may be the cause here, since a much bigger clone is one base away.

The CDR3 sequence is 14 residues long. The sample was PBMCs from the stem cell graft donor, taken from the stem cell graft. The chain uses TRBV12-3 or TRBV12-4 and TRBJ1-5; no definite D call. The TCR sequence derives from a human donor who donated a stem cell graft to a child with combined immunodeficiency. The chain's CDR3 is CATSFWTENQPQHF. In DNA form, the CDR3 reads TGTGCCACCAGTTTTTGGACCGAGAATCAGCCCCAGCATTTT.